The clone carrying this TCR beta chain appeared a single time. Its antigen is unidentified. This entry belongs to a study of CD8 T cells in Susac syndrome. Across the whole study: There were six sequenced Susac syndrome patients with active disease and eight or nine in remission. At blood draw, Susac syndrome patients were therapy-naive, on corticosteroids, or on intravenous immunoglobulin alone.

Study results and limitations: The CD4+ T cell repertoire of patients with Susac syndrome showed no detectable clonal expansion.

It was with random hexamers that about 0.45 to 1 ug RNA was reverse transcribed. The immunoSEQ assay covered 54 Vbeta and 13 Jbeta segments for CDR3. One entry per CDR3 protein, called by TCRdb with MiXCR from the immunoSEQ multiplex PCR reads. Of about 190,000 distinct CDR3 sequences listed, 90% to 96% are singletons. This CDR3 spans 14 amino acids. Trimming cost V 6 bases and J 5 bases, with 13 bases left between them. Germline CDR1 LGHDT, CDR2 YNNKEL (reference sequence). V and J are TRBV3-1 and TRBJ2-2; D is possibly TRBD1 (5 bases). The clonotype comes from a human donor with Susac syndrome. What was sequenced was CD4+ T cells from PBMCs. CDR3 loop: CASRPPRGTGELFF. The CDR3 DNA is TGTGCCAGCAGACCCCCTAGGGGAACCGGGGAGCTGTTTTTT. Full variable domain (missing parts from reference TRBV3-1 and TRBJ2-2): DTAVSQTPKYLVTQMGNDKSIKCEQNLGHDTMYWYKQDSKKFLKIMFSYNNKELIINETVPNRFSPKSPDKAHLNLHINSLELGDSAVYFCASRPPRGTGELFFGEGSRLTVL.